Given below is one T cell receptor (beta chain) in context. This record belongs to a study of blood T cell repertoires in COVID-19. The assay was immunoSEQ multiplex PCR, and TCRdb's table has in-frame clones only and misses some. The sample has over 100,000 clones; about 91% are singletons. Per the germline V gene, CDR1 is LNHDA and CDR2 is SQIVND (reference sequence). This CDR3 spans 13 amino acids. V lost 3 bases and J lost 7, with 9 bases in between. This chain joins TRBV19 and TRBJ2-2; unclear D gene. Sequenced input: peripheral blood. The sequence was collected from a man in his forties or fifties with acute or convalescent COVID-19. The CDR3 DNA sequence: TGTGCCAGTAGTATCTCTAAGTACGGGGAGCTGTTTTTT. Translating gives CASSISKYGELFF.